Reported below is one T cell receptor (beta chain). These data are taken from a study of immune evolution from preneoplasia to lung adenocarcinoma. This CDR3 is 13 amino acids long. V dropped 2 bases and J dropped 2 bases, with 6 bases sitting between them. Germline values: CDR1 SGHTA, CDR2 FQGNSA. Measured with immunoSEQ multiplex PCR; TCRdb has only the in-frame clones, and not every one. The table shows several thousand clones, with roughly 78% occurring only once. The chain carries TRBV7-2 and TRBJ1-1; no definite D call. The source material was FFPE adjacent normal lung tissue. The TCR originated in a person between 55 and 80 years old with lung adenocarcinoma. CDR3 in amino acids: CASSLTTNTEAFF. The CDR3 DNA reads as TGTGCCAGCAGCTTAACGACTAACACTGAAGCTTTCTTT.